Shown below are 15 T cell receptor beta chains from a single sample sequenced in a study of immune evolution from preneoplasia to lung adenocarcinoma. Some clones are missing from TCRdb's copy, which holds only in-frame ones; the method was immunoSEQ multiplex PCR. The repertoire holds approximately 5,000 clones, around 79% seen once, with around 7% in the top ten. Source material: FFPE lung adenocarcinoma in situ tissue. Receptors were obtained from a person aged 55-79 years with lung adenocarcinoma.

The chain joins TRBV9 to TRBJ1-4; 8 nucleotides match TRBD1. J lost 4 bases, V lost 4 bases, and 6 bases had no gene match. Germline assignment: CDR1 SGDLS and CDR2 YYNGEE. CDR3 size: 15 residues. The CDR3 DNA follows: TGTGCCAGCAGCTTCCGACAGGGGCATAATGAAAAACTGTTTTTT. This gives the protein CASSFRQGHNEKLFF.

V and J are TRBV11-2 and TRBJ2-7; 9 bases are shared with TRBD1. Germline V gene sequence: CDR1 SGHAT, CDR2 FQNNGV. This CDR3 is built from 16 residues. Trimming at V came to 5 bases and at J to 3 bases, leaving 11 bases not matched to a gene. CDR3 coding DNA: TGTGCCAGCAGCCCGAATAATCGGGACAGGGACTACGAGCAGTACTTC. This translates into CASSPNNRDRDYEQYF.

The chain links TRBV4-1 to TRBJ1-5, with D perhaps TRBD1 (6 bases). The CDR3 has 15 amino acids. V was pared by 5 bases and J by 4 bases, with 15 bases between. Germline-derived CDR1 and CDR2 are MGHRA and YSYEKL. CDR3 loop: CASSISPGVNQPQHF. CDR3 DNA: TGCGCCAGCAGCATCTCGCCAGGGGTGAATCAGCCCCAGCATTTT.

The chain recombines TRBV7-2 with TRBJ2-3, with unresolved D. This CDR3 spans 13 amino acids. The V end lost 4 bases, the J end lost 6 bases, and 11 bases lay between the germline ends. Germline V gene sequence: CDR1 SGHTA, CDR2 FQGNSA. The CDR3 protein is CASSSPKGDTQYF. The CDR3 DNA reads as TGTGCCAGCAGCTCCCCGAAGGGTGATACGCAGTATTTT.

The V gene is TRBV2, the J gene TRBJ1-2; D not certain. The CDR3 has 12 residues. V was trimmed by 6 bases and J by 0 bases, leaving 5 bases between them. The germline V gene has CDR1 SNHLY and CDR2 FYNNEI. The CDR3 loop reads CASRQTNYGYTF. CDR3 DNA sequence: TGTGCCAGCAGACAAACTAACTATGGCTACACCTTC. Filled out from reference TRBV2 and TRBJ1-2, the complete variable domain reads EPEVTQTPSHQVTQMGQEVILRCVPISNHLYFYWYRQILGQKVEFLVSFYNNEISEKSEIFDDQFSVERPDGSNFTLKIRSTKLEDSAMYFCASRQTNYGYTFGSGTRLTVV.

V and J are TRBV6-1 and TRBJ2-3; D is perhaps TRBD2 (6 bases). V lost 0 bases to trimming and J lost 9 bases, with 25 bases between them. The CDR3 covers 18 residues. Germline CDR1 reads MNHNS; CDR2 reads SASEGT. The CDR3 DNA reads TGTGCCAGCAGTGAAGCGATCACGCCGGGGGTGAATTCGATCACGCAGTATTTT. Amino acid sequence: CASSEAITPGVNSITQYF.

The chain carries TRBV5-6 and TRBJ2-7, with 8 bases fitting TRBD1. Germline values: CDR1 SGHDT, CDR2 YYEEEE. Germline trimming cut 4 bases from V and 6 bases from J; bases unmatched to any gene: 9. CDR3 size: 14 residues. DNA of the CDR3: TGTGCCAGCAGCGATGGGACAGGCCTCTCCGAGCAGTACTTC. This gives the protein CASSDGTGLSEQYF. The full variable domain, with the rest looked up from reference TRBV5-6 and TRBJ2-7, is DAGVTQSPTHLIKTRGQQVTLRCSPKSGHDTVSWYQQALGQGPQFIFQYYEEEERQRGNFPDRFSGHQFPNYSSELNVNALLLGDSALYLCASSDGTGLSEQYFGPGTRLTVT.

The chain employs TRBV5-4 and TRBJ2-2; the D gene is possibly TRBD2 (5 bases). V was pared by 2 bases and J by 8 bases, with 19 bases between. Per the germline V gene, CDR1 is SGHNT and CDR2 is YYREEE (reference sequence). The CDR3 is made up of 16 amino acids. The CDR3 here is CASSFGLRASTGELFF. The CDR3 DNA sequence: TGTGCCAGCAGCTTCGGACTTCGGGCCTCCACGGGGGAGCTGTTTTTT.

This clone was counted a few times. The chain links TRBV7-6 to TRBJ2-2, with a tentative D call TRBD1 (6 bases). Germline CDR1 and CDR2: SGHVS and FNYEAQ. Trimming stripped 2 bases from V and 5 bases from J, with 15 bases between. This CDR3 has 16 residues. The CDR3 bases are TGTGCCAGCAGCTTAATGGGGACACCGACGACCGGGGAGCTGTTTTTT. Amino acids: CASSLMGTPTTGELFF.

This clone was picked up one time. V and J are TRBV10-3 and TRBJ2-3; the D is unclear. This CDR3 has 11 residues. V was shortened by 10 bases and J by 5 bases, with 10 bases between the two germline ends. Germline CDR1 is ENHRY and CDR2 is SYGVKD. The CDR3 reads CATQIGDTQYF. In DNA form, the CDR3 reads TGTGCCACTCAAATCGGAGATACGCAGTATTTT.

This clone has a single count. The genes are TRBV27 and TRBJ1-3; D possibly corresponds to TRBD1 (6 bases). Trimming took 5 bases from V and 1 from J, leaving 9 bases between them. Germline loops: CDR1 MNHEY, CDR2 SMNVEV (reference sequence). The CDR3 consists of 14 residues. The CDR3 nucleotides are TGTGCCAGCAGTGCACAGGGTTCTGGAAACACCATATATTTT. This codes for CASSAQGSGNTIYF.

This clone was recorded once. The chain is built from TRBV4-3 and TRBJ1-2, with D unclear. Germline V gives CDR1 LGHNA, CDR2 YSLEER. The CDR3 spans 15 residues. V was clipped by 0 bases and J by 4 bases, with 12 bases between them. DNA for the CDR3: TGCGCCAGCAGCCAAGATCTGGGCAGCTTCTATGGCTACACCTTC. As protein: CASSQDLGSFYGYTF.

This clone appeared a few times. V and J are TRBV19 and TRBJ2-5; 7 bases line up with TRBD1. Trimming took 5 bases from V and 5 from J; bases not matched to a gene: 11. CDR3 length equals 15 residues. Germline lookup yields CDR1 LNHDA and CDR2 SQIVND (reference sequence). The CDR3 protein is CASSSRDRAGETQYF. In nucleotides, the CDR3 is TGTGCCAGTAGTTCGAGAGACAGGGCTGGGGAGACCCAGTACTTC.

The V gene is TRBV7-6, the J gene TRBJ2-4; no reliable D call. Germline V lookup: CDR1 SGHVS, CDR2 FNYEAQ. The CDR3 consists of 13 residues. Between the trimmed V and J ends, which lost 1 base and 2 bases, there was a span of 3 bases. CDR3 region: CASSLDPKNIQYF. CDR3 DNA: TGTGCCAGCAGCTTAGACCCCAAAAACATTCAGTACTTC.

This clone was counted once. This chain uses TRBV4-1 with TRBJ2-6; perhaps TRBD2 as D (5 bases). Germline assignment: CDR1 MGHRA and CDR2 YSYEKL. CDR3 length equals 16 residues. V lost 1 base and J lost 2, with 9 bases in between. The CDR3, as DNA: TGCGCCAGCAGCCAAGCCTTCGGGGCTGGGGCCAACGTCCTGACTTTC. It encodes CASSQAFGAGANVLTF.